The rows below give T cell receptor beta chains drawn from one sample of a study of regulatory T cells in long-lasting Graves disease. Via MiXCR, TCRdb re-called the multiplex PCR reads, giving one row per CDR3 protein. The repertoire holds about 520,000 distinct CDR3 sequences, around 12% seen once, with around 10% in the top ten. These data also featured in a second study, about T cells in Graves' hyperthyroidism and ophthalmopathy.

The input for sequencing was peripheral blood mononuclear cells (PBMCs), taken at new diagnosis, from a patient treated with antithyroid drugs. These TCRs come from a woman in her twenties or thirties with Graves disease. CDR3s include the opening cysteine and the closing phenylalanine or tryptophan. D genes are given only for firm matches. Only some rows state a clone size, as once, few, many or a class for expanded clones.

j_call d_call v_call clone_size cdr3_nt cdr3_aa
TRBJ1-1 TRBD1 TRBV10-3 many TGTGCCATCAGCGACCCCCGGGACAGAAACACTGAAGCTTTCTTT CAISDPRDRNTEAFF
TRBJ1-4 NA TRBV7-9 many TGTGCCAGCAGCCTCGCGGATGAAAAACTGTTTTTT CASSLADEKLFF
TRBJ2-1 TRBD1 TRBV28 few TGTGCCAGCAGTTTACCCCCGGGACAGATCTACAATGAGCAGTTCTTC CASSLPPGQIYNEQFF
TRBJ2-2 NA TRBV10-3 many TGTGCCATCAGTAACTCGGGACCACCGAACACCGGGGAGCTGTTTTTT CAISNSGPPNTGELFF
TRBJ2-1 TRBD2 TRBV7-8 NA TGTGCCAGCAGCTTAGGGCGGGGTGGCGGGAGATACAATGAGCAGTTCTTC CASSLGRGGGRYNEQFF
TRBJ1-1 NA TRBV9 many TGTGCCAGCAGCGTAGGGCTGGGAGGTACTGAAGCTTTCTTT CASSVGLGGTEAFF
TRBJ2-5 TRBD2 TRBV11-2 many TGTGCCAGCAGCTCCTTCGGGGGGGGCGCAGAGACCCAGTACTTC CASSSFGGGAETQYF
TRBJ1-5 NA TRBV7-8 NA TGTGCCAGCAGCCTCCCCGGCGCGGGCAATCAGCCCCAGCATTTT CASSLPGAGNQPQHF
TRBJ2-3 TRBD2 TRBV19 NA TGTGCCAGTAGTGCCCTAGCGGGATCTAGCACAGATACGCAGTATTTT CASSALAGSSTDTQYF
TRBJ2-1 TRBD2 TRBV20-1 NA TGCAGTGCTAGATTCCCGGGACTAGCGGGCTACAATGAGCAGTTCTTC CSARFPGLAGYNEQFF
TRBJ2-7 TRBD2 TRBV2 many TGTGCCAGCCGACGGACTAGCGGGGCCTACGAGCAGTACTTC CASRRTSGAYEQYF
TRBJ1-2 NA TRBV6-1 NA TGTGCCAGCAGCATAGTATCTAACTATGGCTACACCTTC CASSIVSNYGYTF
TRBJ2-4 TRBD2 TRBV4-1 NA TGCGCCAGCAGCCAAGGGCTAGCGGTAGCCAAAAACATTCAGTACTTC CASSQGLAVAKNIQYF
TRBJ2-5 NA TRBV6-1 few TGTGCCAGCACCAACGGGGGACGCGTGACCCAGTACTTC CASTNGGRVTQYF
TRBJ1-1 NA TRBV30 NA TGTGCCTGGAGCCGAGGTCCCCTACAGCCAGGCAAGGCCGCTGAAGCTTTCTTT CAWSRGPLQPGKAAEAFF
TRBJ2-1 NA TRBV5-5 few TGTGCCAGCAGCCGGTCGGGAGTAAGATACAATGAGCAGTTCTTC CASSRSGVRYNEQFF
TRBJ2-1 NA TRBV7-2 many TGTGCCAGCTCAGCTGTGGCAGGGGCCTACAATGAGCAGTTCTTC CASSAVAGAYNEQFF
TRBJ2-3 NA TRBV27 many TGTGCCAGCAGTTTAAATGCTAGCCCAGATACGCAGTATTTT CASSLNASPDTQYF
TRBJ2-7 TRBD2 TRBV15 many TGTGCCACCAGCAGCGGTGGGGGGACTACCTACGAGCAGTACTTC CATSSGGGTTYEQYF
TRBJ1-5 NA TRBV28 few TGTGCCAGCAGTTTAGTGCAGCCGGTAGGGGATCAGCCCCAGCATTTT CASSLVQPVGDQPQHF
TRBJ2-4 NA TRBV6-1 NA TGTGCCAGCAGCAAGCTCGGGCAGGCGGAAGCCAAAAACATTCAGTACTTC CASSKLGQAEAKNIQYF
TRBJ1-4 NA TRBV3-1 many TGTGCCAGCAGCCAAGAAATGGGAAAACTGTTTTTT CASSQEMGKLFF
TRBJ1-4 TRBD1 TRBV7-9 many TGTGCCAGCAGCTTAGCTGGACAGGGGGGGAATGAAAAACTGTTTTTT CASSLAGQGGNEKLFF
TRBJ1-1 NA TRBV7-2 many TGTGCCAGCAGCCCCAGCCCGATTCCGGGCACTGAAGCTTTCTTT CASSPSPIPGTEAFF
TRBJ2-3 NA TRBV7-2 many TGTGCCAGCAGCCCAGGGGGGCCACGCACAGATACGCAGTATTTT CASSPGGPRTDTQYF
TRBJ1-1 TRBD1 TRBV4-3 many TGCGCCAGCAGCCAAGATTTGGCCAGGGGGTACACTGAAGCTTTCTTT CASSQDLARGYTEAFF
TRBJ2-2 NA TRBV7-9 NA TGTGCCAGCAGCGTAGCTCTAACGGGGGCCGGGGAGCTGTTTTTT CASSVALTGAGELFF
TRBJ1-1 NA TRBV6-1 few TGTGCCAGCGGATACAGGGTCGGGACTGAAGCTTTCTTT CASGYRVGTEAFF
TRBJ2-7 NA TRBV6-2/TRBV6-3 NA TGTGCCAGCAGATCAATGGGTAACTACGAGCAGTACTTC CASRSMGNYEQYF
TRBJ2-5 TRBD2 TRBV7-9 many TGTGCCAGCAGCTTTATAAAGCGGGAATCGACCCAGTACTTC CASSFIKRESTQYF
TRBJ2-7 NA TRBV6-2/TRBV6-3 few TGTGCCAGCAGTTACGGTCGGCTTTACGAGCAGTACTTC CASSYGRLYEQYF
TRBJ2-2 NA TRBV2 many TGTGCCAGCATCTGGGGCGCGAACACCGGGGAGCTGTTTTTT CASIWGANTGELFF
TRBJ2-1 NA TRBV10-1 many TGCGCCAGCAGTGATTTGAACCAGGGAGTTTCCCGCGAGCAGTTCTTC CASSDLNQGVSREQFF
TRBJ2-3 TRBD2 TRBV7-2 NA TGTGCCAGCAGCTTAGGGAGGGAGGGGACGCAGTATTTT CASSLGREGTQYF
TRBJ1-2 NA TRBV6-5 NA TGTGCCAGCAGTTACTCGGGCAGAATTAACTATGGCTACACCTTC CASSYSGRINYGYTF
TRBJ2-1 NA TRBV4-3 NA TGCGCCAGCAGCCCACCCGTCGGAGAGTCCTACAATGAGCAGTTCTTC CASSPPVGESYNEQFF
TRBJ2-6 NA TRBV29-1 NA TGCAGCGTTGAGGGTCAGGGGAGCTCTGGGGCCAACGTCCTGACTTTC CSVEGQGSSGANVLTF
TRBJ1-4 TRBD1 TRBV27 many TGTGCCAGCAGTTTATCTTTCCGGGACAGGGTCCCAACAGCAACTAATGAAAAACTGTTTTTT CASSLSFRDRVPTATNEKLFF
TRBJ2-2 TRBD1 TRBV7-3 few TGTGCCAGCAGCTTTACCGCAGGGGGCATCGGGGAGCTGTTTTTT CASSFTAGGIGELFF
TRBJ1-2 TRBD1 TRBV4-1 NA TGCGCCAGCAGCCAAGCACCGGGACAGCTCCCCTATGGCTACACCTTC CASSQAPGQLPYGYTF
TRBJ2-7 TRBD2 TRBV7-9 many TGTGCCAGCAGCCATGACACTAGCGGGAGGTCCTACGAGCAGTACTTC CASSHDTSGRSYEQYF
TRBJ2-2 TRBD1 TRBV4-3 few TGCGCCAGCAGTCTTTGGTTGGACAGGGTAATGCCCGGGGAGCTGTTTTTT CASSLWLDRVMPGELFF
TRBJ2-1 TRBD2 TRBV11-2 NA TGTGCCAGCAGCCTGACCCCTAGCGGGATTATCTTCAATGAGCAGTTCTTC CASSLTPSGIIFNEQFF
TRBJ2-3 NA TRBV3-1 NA TGTGCCAGCAGCCAATTGATCGGGCACTCAGATACGCAGTATTTT CASSQLIGHSDTQYF
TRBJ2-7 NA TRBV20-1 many TGCAGTGCTAGAGATCGGAGGCGTAGCTCCTACGAGCAGTACTTC CSARDRRRSSYEQYF